This T cell receptor beta chain was sequenced during a study of cytomegalovirus exposure and HLA in healthy donors. About the study: A previous analysis identified 100 million or so unique TCR beta sequences derived from around 180 million T cells.

PCR amplification relied on 60 Vbeta primers (plus 13 Jbeta primers). TCRdb's table, derived via immunoSEQ multiplex PCR, lists solely in-frame clones and lacks some. The data show under 200,000 clones, about 85% seen once. Trimming removed 0 bases from V and 12 bases from J; junction bases left unmatched: 7. This CDR3 has 13 amino acids. CDR1 and CDR2 from the germline V gene are SGHRS and YFSETQ. A remark on this clone: What it binds is unknown.

Findings and caveats of the study: Available immune exposure information covered CMV serostatus only. Within an earlier analysis, most TCR beta V segments proved productive either about 87% or about 30% of the time. Presence/absence analyses treated sequencing depth as roughly uniform across donors.

Sequenced sample: PBMCs. The receptor was isolated from a man aged 50-60 years in good health and CMV-seronegative. The chain carries TRBV5-1 and TRBJ1-2; 8 bases are a match to TRBD1. The CDR3 DNA is TGCGCCAGCAGCTTGGCCCCGGACAGGGAAAACACCTTC. Amino acid sequence: CASSLAPDRENTF.